This T cell receptor beta chain is from a study of T-cell memory formation after mild COVID-19. Study conclusions and caveats: Shrinking CD4+ clones were chiefly CM and EM; CD8+ ones were chiefly EMRA. Clones that contracted from day 15 to 85 were balanced CD4/CD8, while later expanders leaned CD4+. Certain responding clones were present in pre-infection memory, suggesting participation of cross-reactive memory.

Employing constant-segment primers, 5'RACE generated TCR alpha and TCR beta cDNA libraries bearing sample barcodes and UMIs. One entry per CDR3 protein, called by TCRdb with MiXCR from the 5' RACE reads. This sample has hundreds of thousands of distinct CDR3 sequences, with 17% found just once. The CDR3 sequence is 15 residues long. Trimming shortened V by 5 bases and J by 3 bases, and 14 bases separated the two germline ends. Per the germline V gene, CDR1 is MDHEN and CDR2 is SYDVKM. This clonotype was detected only a few times. The antigen remains undetermined. This TCR came from an adult woman who had mild COVID-19 (a few samples of this study predate the infection). Cell type and time point are not known. The chain employs TRBV28 and TRBJ1-5; no firm D call. Sequenced input: PBMCs or a T cell subset sorted from them (not recorded which). In DNA, the CDR3 is TGTGCCAGCAGTGGCCCCGTATCTTACAATCAGCCCCAGCATTTT. It encodes CASSGPVSYNQPQHF.